This T cell receptor beta chain was captured in a study of T cells expressing NK-cell markers (dated by TCRdb to the early 2020s). For context, the study as a whole: In sorted CD3+CD56+NKG2C+, CD3+CD56+NKG2C- and CD3+CD56-NKG2C+ T-cell subsets from several donors, TCR beta-chain repertoires were profiled. Of the eight sequenced donors, seven were found to be HCMV-seropositive and one was found to be HCMV-seronegative. All eight donors whose samples were sequenced were randomly selected healthy volunteers, three of them men and five women. Illumina HiSeq 2000/2500, MiSeq or NextSeq was used to sequence libraries as 2 x 150 bp reads. Study-level results and caveats: In five to seven donors, the dominant CD3+CD56+NKG2C+ clonotypes were among the top 10 CD8+ clonotypes and accounted for roughly 1.0-8% of CD8+ T cells. Whether the expanded NKG2C-expressing T cell clones were specific for HCMV antigens remained unclear. Those dominant clonotypes were again the most abundant among CD3+CD56-NKG2C+ cells in a handful of donors, at about 25-60.1%.

The sequencing machine was an Illumina HiSeq 2000. TCR beta cDNA libraries were prepared using 5'RACE template switching, which introduced a universal primer site and unique molecular identifiers. cDNA synthesis was primed from the TCR beta constant segment, followed by two successive PCR amplification steps. Per the source publication's procedure: MIGEC was used to demultiplex reads and group reads by UMI, and MiTCR was used to assemble and quantify clonotypes. Only TCR cDNA sequences supported by at least two reads were kept to exclude erroneous sequences. The tcR package was used for downstream repertoire analysis, with clonotypes matched between fractions based on CDR3 nucleotide sequence plus V segment. VDJmatch was used to annotate antigen specificity against VDJdb, with one amino acid substitution in CDR3 permitted. TCRdb reprocessed the reads and assigns one entry to each CDR3 protein sequence, leaving out DNA. In this record, the V and J calls reflect TCRdb's handling and not the investigators' own analysis. The sample's table covers about 380,000 distinct CDR3 sequences. Of the sample, 5% to 5.5% falls within the top ten clones.

The CDR3 covers 17 residues, taking in both the cysteine and the phenylalanine. No DNA is given. CDR1 KGHSH and CDR2 LQKENI were looked up in the germline V gene. A remark on this clonotype: Its antigen remains undetermined.

HCMV serostatus was determined by detecting HCMV-specific IgG in serum with a commercial ELISA kit. Peripheral blood mononuclear cells were isolated from blood by Ficoll density gradient centrifugation. This receptor was identified in a man between 18 and 69 years old in good health. The chain was built from TRBV18 and TRBJ1-6. Sequenced: blood T cells: a sorted CD56 or NKG2C T cell subset, CD4+ or CD8+ T cells, or bulk PBMC T cells (not recorded which). The encoded CDR3 is CASSPTASAAINSPLHF.